The 15 T cell receptor beta chains in this list originate from one sample, sequenced in a study of T cell responses to AZD1222 COVID-19 vaccine. Only in-frame clones appear in the TCRdb table, and some are missing; sequencing was by immunoSEQ multiplex PCR. The data show about 150,000 clones, with 90% seen just once and about 6% held by the top ten. Sequences were derived from peripheral blood, sampled 28 days after the second AZD1222 dose. These TCRs come from an adult who received the AZD1222 COVID-19 vaccine.

A word on this clone: Other DNA variants within this sample encode the same CDR3. The V gene is TRBV20-1, the J gene TRBJ2-1; the D gene is possibly TRBD2 (5 bases). The CDR3 is made up of 11 amino acids. Trimming removed 6 bases at V and 4 bases at J, with 7 bases between. The germline V gene has CDR1 DFQATT and CDR2 SNEGSKA (reference sequence). CDR3 nucleotides: TGCAGTGCCGACTATTACAATGAGCAGTTCTTC. It is translated as CSADYYNEQFF.

In its sample, this clone was seen once. The rearrangement uses TRBV28 and TRBJ2-6; the D is unclear. CDR1 is MDHEN, CDR2 SYDVKM, per germline. The V gene lost 1 base and the J gene lost 0 bases, with 4 bases spanning the gap. The CDR3 extends over 15 amino acids. This CDR3 is CASSLYSSGANVLTF. Here the CDR3 DNA reads TGTGCCAGCAGTTTATACAGCTCTGGGGCCAACGTCCTGACTTTC.

The V and J genes are TRBV5-1 and TRBJ2-1, with 10 bases matching TRBD2. CDR1 and CDR2 (germline): SGHRS, YFSETQ. V trimming: 0 bases; J trimming: 3 bases; junction bases outside the gene matches: 3. The CDR3 is 16 residues long. CDR3 bases: TGCGCCAGCAGCTTGGGGCTAGCGGGGGTCTACAATGAGCAGTTCTTC. This encodes CASSLGLAGVYNEQFF.

The V gene is TRBV6-2 or TRBV6-3, the J gene TRBJ2-7; no clear D gene. Germline CDR1 is MNHEY and CDR2 is SVGEGT. This CDR3 region has 13 residues. The V and J ends lost 2 bases and 3 bases respectively, with 8 bases between them. CDR3 sequence reads: CASSYRPVYEQYF. CDR3 nucleotides: TGTGCCAGCAGTTACCGGCCCGTCTACGAGCAGTACTTC.

This clone showed up just once. This sequence joins TRBV19 and TRBJ2-1; 10 nucleotides line up with TRBD2. The CDR3 loop spans 15 amino acids. CDR1 and CDR2 (germline): LNHDA, SQIVND (reference sequence). V lost 7 bases to trimming and J lost 8 bases; unmatched junction nucleotides: 11. CDR3 DNA sequence: TGTGCCAGTAAAAACCCGTCTAGCGGGAGACATGAGCAGTTCTTC. This translates into CASKNPSSGRHEQFF.

This chain joins TRBV9 and TRBJ2-1; the match to TRBD2 covers 11 bases. The CDR3 extends over 16 amino acids. CDR1 is SGDLS and CDR2 is YYNGEE in the germline V gene. With V trimmed by 4 bases and J by 6 bases, 9 bases remained unmatched. CDR3 in DNA: TGTGCCAGCAGCCCCGTGACTAGCGGGAATTTCAATGAGCAGTTCTTC. This encodes CASSPVTSGNFNEQFF. Combining the CDR3 with reference TRBV9 and TRBJ2-1 gives the whole variable domain DSGVTQTPKHLITATGQRVTLRCSPRSGDLSVYWYQQSLDQGLQFLIQYYNGEERAKGNILERFSAQQFPDLHSELNLSSLELGDSALYFCASSPVTSGNFNEQFFGPGTRLTVL.

This clone was seen a single time. The V gene is TRBV15, the J gene TRBJ1-1, with a weak D call TRBD1 (5 bases). Germline V gene sequence: CDR1 LNHNV, CDR2 YYDKDF (reference sequence). The CDR3 is 13 residues long. V was cut by 5 bases and J by 4 bases, with 11 bases left in between. The CDR3 reads CATSAGPVTEAFF. CDR3 coding DNA: TGTGCCACCAGCGCGGGGCCTGTCACTGAAGCTTTCTTT.

This clone was counted a single time. The J gene is TRBJ2-5, the V gene TRBV3-1 (or the pseudogene TRBV3-2); no reliable D call. Trimming removed 6 bases at V and 5 bases at J, with 19 bases between. The germline CDR1 and CDR2 sequences are LGHDT and YNNKEL (reference sequence). CDR3 length: 15 residues. CDR3 bases: TGTGCCAGCAGGGGAATTGAGAAGCACGGGGAGACCCAGTACTTC. It codes for CASRGIEKHGETQYF.

This chain joins TRBV4-2 and TRBJ1-6; D perhaps matches TRBD1 (5 bases). This CDR3 has 16 amino acids. Germline assignment: CDR1 LGHNA and CDR2 YNFKEQ. The ends were cut back, 0 bases at V and 8 bases at J, with 14 bases in the middle. CDR3 loop: CASSQDLGGRDSPLHF. The CDR3 DNA sequence: TGTGCCAGCAGCCAAGATTTGGGGGGACGAGATTCACCCCTCCACTTT.

This clone was counted between two and nine times. The chain links TRBV18 to TRBJ2-7; 12 positions match TRBD2. V shed 1 base and J 2 bases; nucleotides not matched to a gene: 3. CDR1 and CDR2 (germline): KGHSH, LQKENI. The CDR3 is 16 amino acids. The CDR3 here is CASSPLRTSGAYEQYF. The CDR3 nucleotides are TGTGCCAGCTCACCACTTCGGACTAGCGGGGCCTACGAGCAGTACTTC.

V and J are TRBV28 and TRBJ2-7; no reliable D call. Trimming removed 6 bases from V and 6 bases from J, with 9 bases in between. CDR1 and CDR2 (germline): MDHEN, SYDVKM. CDR3 length: 11 amino acids. The CDR3 reads CASSILTEQYF. Written as DNA, the CDR3 is TGTGCCAGCAGCATCCTTACCGAGCAGTACTTC.

The chain has TRBV30 and TRBJ2-2, with D unclear. V lost 2 bases, J lost 6 bases, and 4 bases lay in between. The CDR3 spans 11 residues. Germline-derived CDR1 and CDR2 are GTSNPN and SVGIG (reference sequence). The CDR3 reads CAWSISGELFF. CDR3 sequence (DNA): TGTGCCTGGAGTATATCCGGGGAGCTGTTTTTT.

The chain couples TRBV6-1 to TRBJ2-1; D is possibly TRBD1 (7 bases). The V and J ends lost 3 bases and 12 bases respectively, with 21 bases between them. Germline-derived CDR1 and CDR2 are MNHNS and SASEGT. This CDR3 comprises 15 residues. The chain's CDR3 is CASSETGKKREMQFF. CDR3 DNA sequence: TGTGCCAGCAGTGAGACAGGGAAAAAACGGGAGATGCAGTTCTTC.

The V call is TRBV10-2, the J call TRBJ2-7, with D perhaps TRBD1 (6 bases). V shed 6 bases and J shed 7 bases, with 10 bases lying between them. In germline, CDR1 is WSHSY, CDR2 SAAADI. This CDR3 contains 11 residues. The DNA of the CDR3 is TGCGCCAGCAGGTGGACAGCTGAGCAGTACTTC. Its protein product is CASRWTAEQYF.

The chain links TRBV6-4 to TRBJ2-3; D possibly matches TRBD1 or TRBD2 (7 bases each). V was pared by 0 bases and J by 8 bases, with 12 bases between. The CDR3 extends over 14 amino acids. Germline V gene lookup returns CDR1 MRHNA and CDR2 SNTAGT. The chain's CDR3 is CASSDSFRGGTQYF. In DNA form, the CDR3 reads TGTGCCAGCAGTGACTCTTTCAGGGGGGGTACGCAGTATTTT.